This TCR beta chain was sequenced for a study of blood T cells in healthy people across ages. With 3 bases removed from V and 2 bases from J, the gap between germline ends came to 10 bases. The CDR3 has 14 amino acids. Looked up from germline, CDR1 is ENHRY and CDR2 is SYGVKD. Then a second PCR, running roughly 6 to 11 cycles, was carried out with a sample-barcoded 5' primer and a J-beta primer mix. One entry per CDR3 protein results from TCRdb running MiXCR on the 5' RACE reads. Counted here are about 1.4 million distinct CDR3 sequences, approximately 63% occurring once; the ten biggest clones make up roughly 7%.

This TCR derives from a man younger than 35 in good health. The gene calls are TRBV10-3 and TRBJ2-5, with D perhaps TRBD1 or TRBD2 (5 bases each). The sequencing sample was made of blood. CDR3 in DNA: TGTGCCATCAGTGAAGGGACGGTACAAGAGACCCAGTACTTC. It codes for CAISEGTVQETQYF.